This T cell receptor (beta chain) was documented in a study of blood T cell repertoires in COVID-19. Across the whole study: Samples taken during acute and convalescent COVID-19 were collected in the United States, Italy and Spain.

V shed 0 bases, J shed 3 bases, and the junction held 12 bases outside the gene matches. Germline V CDR1 and CDR2: SGDLS, YYNGEE. This CDR3 contains 19 residues. Per the original data handling: Cell counts per sample came from amplifying reference gene primers. Assay: immunoSEQ multiplex PCR; the TCRdb copy retains only in-frame clones and omits some. V, J and clone size reflect that table, while D and trimming were determined from the DNA. Of approximately 80,000 clones in the sample, approximately 85% were seen once. The chain has TRBV9 and TRBJ2-2, with 9 bases fitting TRBD2. The sequence came from a man in his fifties or sixties with COVID-19, enrolled during active disease. The material sequenced was peripheral blood. The CDR3: CASSVGLAGSWGDTGELFF. DNA of the CDR3: TGTGCCAGCAGCGTAGGCCTAGCGGGATCTTGGGGGGACACCGGGGAGCTGTTTTTT.